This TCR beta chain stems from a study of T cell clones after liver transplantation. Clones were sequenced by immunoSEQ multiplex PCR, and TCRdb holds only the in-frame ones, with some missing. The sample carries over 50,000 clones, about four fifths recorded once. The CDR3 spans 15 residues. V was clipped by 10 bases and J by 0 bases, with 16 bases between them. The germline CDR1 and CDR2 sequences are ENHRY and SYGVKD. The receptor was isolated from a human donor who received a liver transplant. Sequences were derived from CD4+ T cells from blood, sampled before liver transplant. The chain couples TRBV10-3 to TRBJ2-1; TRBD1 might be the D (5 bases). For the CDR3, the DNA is TGTGCCACCGGTGTGGACAAGAGCTCCTACAATGAGCAGTTCTTC. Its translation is CATGVDKSSYNEQFF.